Below are 3 T cell receptor beta chains sequenced from a single sample in a study of blood T cell repertoires in COVID-19. Here immunoSEQ multiplex PCR was the method, and the copy in TCRdb shows in-frame clones only, minus some. The sample includes 150,000 to 200,000 clones, 84% of them seen just once. The sample comprised PBMCs or T cells enriched from blood (not recorded which). The receptors stem from a man between 45 and 60 years old who had recovered from COVID-19.

CDR3 nucleotide sequence: TGTGCCAGCAGAAGCCCGACAGGAGCCGACCGAAACACCATATATTTT. Its protein product is CASRSPTGADRNTIYF. V usage is TRBV7-6 and J usage is TRBJ1-3; possibly TRBD1 for D (6 bases). The ends were cut back, 6 bases at V and 5 bases at J, with 20 bases in the middle. From germline, CDR1 is SGHVS and CDR2 FNYEAQ. The CDR3 sequence is 16 residues long.

The chain is built from TRBV6-2 or TRBV6-3 and TRBJ1-1; TRBD1 matches 7 bases. After removal of 6 bases from V and 3 bases from J, the junction contained 4 bases not matched to a gene. Looked up from germline, CDR1 is MNHEY and CDR2 is SVGEGT. The CDR3 extends over 13 amino acids. CDR3 coding DNA: TGTGCCAGCAGCCCCAGGGGGTACACTGAAGCTTTCTTT. Its protein product is CASSPRGYTEAFF.

The rearrangement links TRBV11-2 to TRBJ1-4; 7 bases match TRBD1. From germline, CDR1 is SGHAT and CDR2 FQNNGV. CDR3 length: 14 residues. The junction had 6 bases not matched to a gene; V was cut back by 4 bases and J by 7 bases. The DNA for the CDR3 is TGTGCCAGCAGCTCGGACAGGATAGTTGAAAAACTGTTTTTT. This sequence encodes CASSSDRIVEKLFF. The entire variable domain, with the rest obtained from reference TRBV11-2 and TRBJ1-4, is as follows: EAGVAQSPRYKIIEKRQSVAFWCNPISGHATLYWYQQILGQGPKLLIQFQNNGVVDDSQLPKDRFSAERLKGVDSTLKIQPAKLEDSAVYLCASSSDRIVEKLFFGSGTQLSVL.